The rows below give T cell receptor beta chains drawn from one sample of a study of blood T cell repertoires in COVID-19. Measured with immunoSEQ multiplex PCR; TCRdb has only the in-frame clones, and not every one. The sample shows 95,000 to 150,000 clones, around four fifths of them seen only once. The sample taken for sequencing was peripheral blood. These receptors were collected from a man older than 75 with active or convalescent COVID-19. Each CDR3 is given with its conserved first and last residue. The D gene is left open where the match is weak. Size is stated for part of the rows, as once, few or many counts, or as a class when the clone is expanded.

j_gene: TRBJ2-3; d_gene: TRBD2; abundance: NA; v_gene: TRBV5-1; CDR3nt: TGCGCCAGCAGCTTAGGACTAGCGGGCGGTACAGATACGCAGTATTTT; CDR3aa: CASSLGLAGGTDTQYF
j_gene: TRBJ2-1; d_gene: NA; abundance: NA; v_gene: TRBV6-5; CDR3nt: TGTGCCAGCAGTTACTCGTTCCTAGATCCCACAGGTGAGCAGTTCTTC; CDR3aa: CASSYSFLDPTGEQFF
j_gene: TRBJ2-7; d_gene: NA; abundance: NA; v_gene: TRBV28; CDR3nt: TGTGCCAGCAGCTCCGGACAGACTTTCGCCTACGAGCAGTACTTC; CDR3aa: CASSSGQTFAYEQYF
j_gene: TRBJ2-3; d_gene: NA; abundance: once; v_gene: TRBV7-2; CDR3nt: TGTGCCAGCAGCTTAGCGGAAGGGGCCGCACATACGCAGTATTTT; CDR3aa: CASSLAEGAAHTQYF
j_gene: TRBJ2-3; d_gene: TRBD1; abundance: NA; v_gene: TRBV6-6; CDR3nt: TGTGCCAGCAGTGGGGGACAGGGGTGGACAGATACGCAGTATTTT; CDR3aa: CASSGGQGWTDTQYF
j_gene: TRBJ2-2; d_gene: NA; abundance: NA; v_gene: TRBV29-1; CDR3nt: TGCAGCGTTGAAGATGAGCCAGGGTTCCCCGGGGAGCTGTTTTTT; CDR3aa: CSVEDEPGFPGELFF
j_gene: TRBJ2-7; d_gene: TRBD1; abundance: NA; v_gene: TRBV5-1; CDR3nt: TGCGCCAGCAGGGAATCCGGGACAGGGGGTTACGAGCAGTACTTC; CDR3aa: CASRESGTGGYEQYF
j_gene: TRBJ1-1; d_gene: NA; abundance: NA; v_gene: TRBV12-3/TRBV12-4; CDR3nt: TGTGCCAGCAGTTTAGGCGACACTGAAGCTTTCTTT; CDR3aa: CASSLGDTEAFF
j_gene: TRBJ1-2; d_gene: NA; abundance: NA; v_gene: TRBV6-5; CDR3nt: TGTGCCAGCAGGGACACGGGGAGGAACTATGGCTACACCTTC; CDR3aa: CASRDTGRNYGYTF
j_gene: TRBJ2-5; d_gene: TRBD2; abundance: NA; v_gene: TRBV2; CDR3nt: TGTGCCAGCATCCTGTTTACTAGCGGCCAAGAGACCCAGTACTTC; CDR3aa: CASILFTSGQETQYF
j_gene: TRBJ1-4; d_gene: NA; abundance: NA; v_gene: TRBV7-8; CDR3nt: TGTGCCAGCAGCCTCGGGGGACCAACTAATGAAAAACTGTTTTTT; CDR3aa: CASSLGGPTNEKLFF
j_gene: TRBJ2-7; d_gene: TRBD1; abundance: NA; v_gene: TRBV28; CDR3nt: TGTGCCAGCAGCCGCCCGGGACAGGGGGGCGAGCAGTACTTC; CDR3aa: CASSRPGQGGEQYF
j_gene: TRBJ2-7; d_gene: TRBD1; abundance: NA; v_gene: TRBV7-2; CDR3nt: TGTGCCAGCAGCTTTACCGGGACAGGCAACTACGAGCAGTACTTC; CDR3aa: CASSFTGTGNYEQYF
j_gene: TRBJ1-1; d_gene: NA; abundance: once; v_gene: TRBV9; CDR3nt: TGTGCCAGCAGCTTGACCTTTACAGGCCCTGAAGCTTTCTTT; CDR3aa: CASSLTFTGPEAFF
j_gene: TRBJ2-3; d_gene: NA; abundance: NA; v_gene: TRBV27; CDR3nt: TGTGCCAGCAGTACACGGACGGGAAGCACAGATACGCAGTATTTT; CDR3aa: CASSTRTGSTDTQYF
j_gene: TRBJ2-7; d_gene: TRBD2; abundance: NA; v_gene: TRBV7-8; CDR3nt: TGTGCCAGCAGCTTAGATTGGCGGGACGCCCGGGAGGAGCGGTACTTC; CDR3aa: CASSLDWRDAREERYF
j_gene: TRBJ1-4; d_gene: NA; abundance: NA; v_gene: TRBV25-1; CDR3nt: TGTGCCAGCAGTGAAGTGGGCTCTCTTGGACTGTTTTTT; CDR3aa: CASSEVGSLGLFF
j_gene: TRBJ1-6; d_gene: TRBD1; abundance: NA; v_gene: TRBV2; CDR3nt: TGTGCCAGCAGTGAAGAAAAGAGACAGGGAAATTCACCCCTCCACTTT; CDR3aa: CASSEEKRQGNSPLHF
j_gene: TRBJ2-1; d_gene: TRBD2; abundance: NA; v_gene: TRBV7-8; CDR3nt: TGTGCCAGCAGGACTAGCGGGGGGGCTCCCAATGAGCAGTTCTTC; CDR3aa: CASRTSGGAPNEQFF
j_gene: TRBJ1-1; d_gene: NA; abundance: NA; v_gene: TRBV2; CDR3nt: TGTGCCAGCAGTGAAGCATCAGGGAACACTGAAGCTTTCTTT; CDR3aa: CASSEASGNTEAFF
j_gene: TRBJ1-2; d_gene: NA; abundance: NA; v_gene: TRBV28; CDR3nt: TGTGCCACCCAGCCGGGTTCTAACTATGGCTACACCTTC; CDR3aa: CATQPGSNYGYTF
j_gene: TRBJ1-1; d_gene: NA; abundance: NA; v_gene: TRBV28; CDR3nt: TGTGCCAGCAGTACCCACCGGGACACATGGAACACTGAAGCTTTCTTT; CDR3aa: CASSTHRDTWNTEAFF
j_gene: TRBJ1-1; d_gene: NA; abundance: NA; v_gene: TRBV10-3; CDR3nt: TGTGCCATCAGTGAGACCGGACAGCCGAACACTGAAGCTTTCTTT; CDR3aa: CAISETGQPNTEAFF
j_gene: TRBJ2-1; d_gene: NA; abundance: NA; v_gene: TRBV2; CDR3nt: TGTGCCAGCTCCCGGGACATAGGGAATGAGCAGTTCTTC; CDR3aa: CASSRDIGNEQFF
j_gene: TRBJ2-7; d_gene: NA; abundance: NA; v_gene: TRBV27; CDR3nt: TGTGCCAGCGGCCTAAGGGGCAACGAGCAGTACTTC; CDR3aa: CASGLRGNEQYF
j_gene: TRBJ2-2; d_gene: NA; abundance: NA; v_gene: TRBV5-6; CDR3nt: TGTGCCAGCAGCTTGCGCAGGGCCGCAGACGGGGAGCTGTTTTTT; CDR3aa: CASSLRRAADGELFF
j_gene: TRBJ1-2; d_gene: TRBD1; abundance: NA; v_gene: TRBV30; CDR3nt: TGTGCCTGGAGTGGGTACAGGGGGTCGAACTATGGCTACACCTTC; CDR3aa: CAWSGYRGSNYGYTF
j_gene: TRBJ2-3; d_gene: TRBD2; abundance: NA; v_gene: TRBV24-1; CDR3nt: TGTGCCACCAGTGACACGGGGGGGCTTGGAGATACGCAGTATTTT; CDR3aa: CATSDTGGLGDTQYF
j_gene: TRBJ2-5; d_gene: NA; abundance: NA; v_gene: TRBV9; CDR3nt: TGTGCCAGCAGCGCCGGTGGATGGGCACAAGAGACCCAGTACTTC; CDR3aa: CASSAGGWAQETQYF
j_gene: TRBJ1-1; d_gene: NA; abundance: NA; v_gene: TRBV18; CDR3nt: TGTGCCAGCTCCGGTGTCGGGAACACTGAAGCTTTCTTT; CDR3aa: CASSGVGNTEAFF
j_gene: TRBJ2-7; d_gene: NA; abundance: NA; v_gene: TRBV6-1; CDR3nt: TGTGCCAGCAGTGAAATCAACTCCTACGAGCAGTACTTC; CDR3aa: CASSEINSYEQYF
j_gene: TRBJ2-5; d_gene: NA; abundance: once; v_gene: TRBV6-5; CDR3nt: TGTGCCAGCAGTCATACAGAGTACCAAGAGACCCAGTACTTC; CDR3aa: CASSHTEYQETQYF
j_gene: TRBJ2-5; d_gene: TRBD2; abundance: NA; v_gene: TRBV10-3; CDR3nt: TGTGCCATCAGGCAGGGACTAGCGGAAGAGACCCAGTACTTC; CDR3aa: CAIRQGLAEETQYF
j_gene: TRBJ2-7; d_gene: TRBD1; abundance: once; v_gene: TRBV7-2; CDR3nt: TGTGCCAGCAGCCAACAGGGGAGCCCAAGCGGGCAGTACTTC; CDR3aa: CASSQQGSPSGQYF
j_gene: TRBJ1-2; d_gene: NA; abundance: NA; v_gene: TRBV9; CDR3nt: TGTGCCAGCAGCTTCCGGGACACCAGAAGCTATGGCTACACCTTC; CDR3aa: CASSFRDTRSYGYTF
j_gene: TRBJ2-6; d_gene: NA; abundance: NA; v_gene: TRBV12-5; CDR3nt: TGTGCTAGTGGCCTAGTCAGGGGCACAACCTCTGGGGCCAACGTCCTGACTTTC; CDR3aa: CASGLVRGTTSGANVLTF
j_gene: TRBJ2-3; d_gene: TRBD2; abundance: NA; v_gene: TRBV7-2; CDR3nt: TGTGCCAGCAGCCCTTTGACGGGGGGGACAGATACGCAGTATTTT; CDR3aa: CASSPLTGGTDTQYF
j_gene: TRBJ1-2; d_gene: NA; abundance: NA; v_gene: TRBV29-1; CDR3nt: TGCAGCGTTGAACCAGGGTCAAGGGGTGGCTACACCTTC; CDR3aa: CSVEPGSRGGYTF
j_gene: TRBJ2-2; d_gene: TRBD2; abundance: NA; v_gene: TRBV9; CDR3nt: TGTGCCAGCAGCGTAGCGGTCAGCGGGGGAACCGGGGAGCTGTTTTTT; CDR3aa: CASSVAVSGGTGELFF
j_gene: TRBJ2-7; d_gene: NA; abundance: NA; v_gene: TRBV6-1; CDR3nt: TGTGCCAGCAGTGAGTTCGCAGGGCCTTCCTACGAGCAGTACTTC; CDR3aa: CASSEFAGPSYEQYF
j_gene: TRBJ1-5; d_gene: NA; abundance: few; v_gene: TRBV4-1; CDR3nt: TGCGCCAGCAGCCAAGAGTGGGCGGGGGGCGTTAGCAATCAGCCCCAGCATTTT; CDR3aa: CASSQEWAGGVSNQPQHF
j_gene: TRBJ2-5; d_gene: NA; abundance: NA; v_gene: TRBV2; CDR3nt: TGTGCCAGCAGCAGTCAAGAGACCCAGTACTTC; CDR3aa: CASSSQETQYF
j_gene: TRBJ2-7; d_gene: NA; abundance: NA; v_gene: TRBV5-4; CDR3nt: TGTGCCAGCAGTCAGGGTTACGAGCAGTACTTC; CDR3aa: CASSQGYEQYF
j_gene: TRBJ1-2; d_gene: TRBD1; abundance: NA; v_gene: TRBV18; CDR3nt: TGTGCCAGCTCACCCCGGACAGGGGCGTTATTGAATGGCTACACCTTC; CDR3aa: CASSPRTGALLNGYTF
j_gene: TRBJ1-1; d_gene: NA; abundance: NA; v_gene: TRBV11-2; CDR3nt: TGTGCCAGCAGCCCACCGTTGAGGGAAGGAGCTTTCTTT; CDR3aa: CASSPPLREGAFF
j_gene: TRBJ2-5; d_gene: NA; abundance: NA; v_gene: TRBV6-5; CDR3nt: TGTGCCAGCAGTTACTCGAGGGATACCCCAGAGACCCAGTACTTC; CDR3aa: CASSYSRDTPETQYF
j_gene: TRBJ1-5; d_gene: NA; abundance: NA; v_gene: TRBV5-5; CDR3nt: TGTGCCAGCAGCTTGGGTCGGCAGGGGAGTCAGCCCCAGCATTTT; CDR3aa: CASSLGRQGSQPQHF
j_gene: TRBJ2-2; d_gene: TRBD2; abundance: NA; v_gene: TRBV19; CDR3nt: TGTGCCAGCCGTATAGCGGGGGGGCCCGGGGAGCTGTTTTTT; CDR3aa: CASRIAGGPGELFF
j_gene: TRBJ1-5; d_gene: NA; abundance: NA; v_gene: TRBV5-6; CDR3nt: TGTGCCAGCAGCCAGGGGTATCAGCCCCAGCATTTT; CDR3aa: CASSQGYQPQHF
j_gene: TRBJ2-7; d_gene: NA; abundance: few; v_gene: TRBV5-6; CDR3nt: TGTGCCAGCAGCTTGGCGGGTCCGGGGGAAGCGACCTCCTACGAGCAGTACTTC; CDR3aa: CASSLAGPGEATSYEQYF
j_gene: TRBJ2-3; d_gene: NA; abundance: NA; v_gene: TRBV20-1; CDR3nt: TGCAGTGCTAGTGGTGTGGGTATCTGGGCATTT; CDR3aa: CSASGVGIWAF
j_gene: TRBJ2-5; d_gene: TRBD2; abundance: NA; v_gene: TRBV19; CDR3nt: TGTGCCAGTTCATTCGGGGGGGCAGGGGAGACCCAGTACTTC; CDR3aa: CASSFGGAGETQYF
j_gene: TRBJ2-3; d_gene: TRBD2; abundance: few; v_gene: TRBV5-8; CDR3nt: TGTGCCAGCAGCCCCCGGACTAGCGCAGATACGCAGTATTTT; CDR3aa: CASSPRTSADTQYF
j_gene: TRBJ1-1; d_gene: TRBD1; abundance: NA; v_gene: TRBV4-3; CDR3nt: TGCGCCAGCAGCCATCGACAGGGGGCTGGTGAAGCTTTCTTT; CDR3aa: CASSHRQGAGEAFF
j_gene: TRBJ2-2; d_gene: NA; abundance: NA; v_gene: TRBV10-3; CDR3nt: TGTGCCATCAGTGATTCAGGCGCTCCCGGAGGGGAGCTGTTTTTT; CDR3aa: CAISDSGAPGGELFF
j_gene: TRBJ2-1; d_gene: TRBD2; abundance: NA; v_gene: TRBV7-8; CDR3nt: TGTGCCAGCAGCTTAGTCCCTAGCGGGGGACGTGTTGAGCAGTTCTTC; CDR3aa: CASSLVPSGGRVEQFF
j_gene: TRBJ2-3; d_gene: TRBD2; abundance: NA; v_gene: TRBV7-2; CDR3nt: TGTGCCAGCAGCTCGGGACCCCGGGGGGCAGATACGCAGTATTTT; CDR3aa: CASSSGPRGADTQYF
j_gene: TRBJ2-2; d_gene: TRBD1; abundance: NA; v_gene: TRBV18; CDR3nt: TGTGCCAGCTCACCACGGACAGGGGTGGACCTCACCGGGGAGCTGTTTTTT; CDR3aa: CASSPRTGVDLTGELFF
j_gene: TRBJ2-2; d_gene: TRBD1; abundance: NA; v_gene: TRBV5-1; CDR3nt: TGCGCCAGCATGACAGGGCACACCGGGGAGCTGTTTTTT; CDR3aa: CASMTGHTGELFF